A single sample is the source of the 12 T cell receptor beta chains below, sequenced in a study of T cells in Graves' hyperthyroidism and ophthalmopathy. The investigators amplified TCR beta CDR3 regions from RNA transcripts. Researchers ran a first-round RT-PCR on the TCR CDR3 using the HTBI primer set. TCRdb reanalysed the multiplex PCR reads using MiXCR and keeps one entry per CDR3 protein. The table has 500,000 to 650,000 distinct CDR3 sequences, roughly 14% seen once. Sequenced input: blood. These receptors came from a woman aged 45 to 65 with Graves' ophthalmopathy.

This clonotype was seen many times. The CDR3 spells CASSFGLAGGPADTQYF. The CDR3 DNA reads TGTGCCAGCAGTTTTGGTCTAGCGGGAGGGCCGGCAGATACGCAGTATTTT. The V and J genes are TRBV28 and TRBJ2-3, with 12 nucleotides matching TRBD2. This CDR3 contains 17 residues. The V and J ends lost 3 bases and 4 bases, in that order; junction bases with no gene match: 8. Germline CDR1 MDHEN, CDR2 SYDVKM.

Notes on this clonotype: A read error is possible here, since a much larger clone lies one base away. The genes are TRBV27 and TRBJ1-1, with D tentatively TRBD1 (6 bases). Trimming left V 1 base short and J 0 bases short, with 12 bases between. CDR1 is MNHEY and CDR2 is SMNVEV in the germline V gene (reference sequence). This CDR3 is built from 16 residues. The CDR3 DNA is TGTGCCAGCAGTTTATATGGGGGCGCAATGAACACTGAAGCTTTCTTT. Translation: CASSLYGGAMNTEAFF.

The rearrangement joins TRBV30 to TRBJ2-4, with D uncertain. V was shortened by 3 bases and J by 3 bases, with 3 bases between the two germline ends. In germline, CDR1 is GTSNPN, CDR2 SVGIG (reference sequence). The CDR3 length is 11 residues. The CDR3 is CAWRYKNIQYF. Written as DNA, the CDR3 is TGTGCCTGGAGGTACAAAAACATTCAGTACTTC.

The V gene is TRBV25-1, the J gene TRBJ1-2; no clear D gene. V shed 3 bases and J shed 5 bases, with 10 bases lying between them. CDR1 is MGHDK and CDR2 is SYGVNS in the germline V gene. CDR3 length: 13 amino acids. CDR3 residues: CASSEQETYGYTF. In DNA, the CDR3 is TGTGCCAGCAGTGAGCAGGAGACTTATGGCTACACCTTC.

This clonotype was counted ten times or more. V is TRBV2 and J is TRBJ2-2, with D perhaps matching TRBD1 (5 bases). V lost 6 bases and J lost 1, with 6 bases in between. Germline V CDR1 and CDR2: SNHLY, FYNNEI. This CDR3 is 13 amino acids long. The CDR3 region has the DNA TGTGCCAGCAGGACAGAGAACACCGGGGAGCTGTTTTTT. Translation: CASRTENTGELFF.

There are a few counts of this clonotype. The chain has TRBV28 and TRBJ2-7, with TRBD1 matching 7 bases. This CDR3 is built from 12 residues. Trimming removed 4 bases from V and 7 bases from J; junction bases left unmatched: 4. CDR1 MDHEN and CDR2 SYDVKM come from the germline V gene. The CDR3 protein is CASSSTGREQYF. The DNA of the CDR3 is TGTGCCAGCAGTTCGACAGGGCGGGAGCAGTACTTC.

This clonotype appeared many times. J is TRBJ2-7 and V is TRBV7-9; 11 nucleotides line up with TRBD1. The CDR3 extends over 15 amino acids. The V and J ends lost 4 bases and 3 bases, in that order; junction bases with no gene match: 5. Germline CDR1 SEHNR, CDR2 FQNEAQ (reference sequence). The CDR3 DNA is TGTGCCAGCAGCTACGGGACAGGGGGTATCTACGAGCAGTACTTC. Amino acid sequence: CASSYGTGGIYEQYF.

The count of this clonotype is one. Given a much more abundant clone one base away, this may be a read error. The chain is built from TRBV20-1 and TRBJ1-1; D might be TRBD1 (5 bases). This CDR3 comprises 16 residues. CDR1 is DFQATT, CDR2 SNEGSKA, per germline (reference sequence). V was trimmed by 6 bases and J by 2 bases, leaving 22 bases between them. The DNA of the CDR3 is TGCAGTGCCAGTGACATTGTCGGGGCAGTTAACACTGAAGCTTTCTTT. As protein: CSASDIVGAVNTEAFF.

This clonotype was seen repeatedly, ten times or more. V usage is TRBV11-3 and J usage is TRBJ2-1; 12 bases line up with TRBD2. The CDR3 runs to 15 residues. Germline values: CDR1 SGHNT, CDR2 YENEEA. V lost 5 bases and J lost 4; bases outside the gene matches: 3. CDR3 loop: CASSKGLAGYNEQFF. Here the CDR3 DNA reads TGTGCCAGCAGCAAAGGACTAGCGGGATACAATGAGCAGTTCTTC.

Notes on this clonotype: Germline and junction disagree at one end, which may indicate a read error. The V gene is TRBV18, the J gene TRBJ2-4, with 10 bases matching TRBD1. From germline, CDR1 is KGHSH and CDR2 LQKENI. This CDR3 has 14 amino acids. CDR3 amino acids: CASSPTGGKTIQYF. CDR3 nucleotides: TGTGCCAGCTCACCGACAGGGGGCAAAACCATTCAGTACTTC.

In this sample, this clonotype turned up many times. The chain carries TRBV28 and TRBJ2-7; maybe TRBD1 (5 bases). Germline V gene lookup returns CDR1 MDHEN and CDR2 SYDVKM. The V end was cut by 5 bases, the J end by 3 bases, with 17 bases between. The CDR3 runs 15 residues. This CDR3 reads CASSPLSDIDYEQYF. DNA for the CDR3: TGTGCCAGCAGTCCCCTGTCGGACATAGACTACGAGCAGTACTTC.

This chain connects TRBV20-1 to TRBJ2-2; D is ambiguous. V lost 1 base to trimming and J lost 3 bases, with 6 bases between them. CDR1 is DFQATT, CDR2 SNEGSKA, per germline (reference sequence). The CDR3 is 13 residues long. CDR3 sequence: CSARAGHTGELFF. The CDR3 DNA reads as TGCAGTGCTAGAGCAGGACACACCGGGGAGCTGTTTTTT.